Sequencing of this TCR beta chain was carried out in a study of shared clonotypes between healthy human individuals. Whole-study results and caveats: Memory subsets had estimated richness that was generally smaller than that of naive subsets.

TCRdb keeps only in-frame clones here, not all; method: immunoSEQ multiplex PCR. Of fewer than 1.4 million clones in the sample, about 84% were seen once. About this clone itself: Antigen: not known.

Sequencing input: memory CD4+ T cells from PBMCs. Subset described: CD45RA-negative fraction. The TCR was taken from a man between 18 and 29 years old in good health. Some clones in this sample may be carry-over from other donors' samples.

The CDR3 loop reads CSVGPEPQHF. As DNA, the CDR3 is TGCAGCGTTGGCCCAGAGCCCCAGCATTTT. The V and J genes are TRBV29-1 and TRBJ1-5; no reliable D call. Trimming removed 4 bases at V and 8 bases at J, with 6 bases between. This CDR3 region has 10 residues. Looked up from germline, CDR1 is SQVTM and CDR2 is ANQGSEA. The full variable domain, in which reference TRBV29-1 and TRBJ1-5 provide the parts outside the CDR3, is SAVISQKPSRDICQRGTSLTIQCQVDSQVTMMFWYRQQPGQSLTLIATANQGSEATYESGFVIDKFPISRPNLTFSTLTVSNMSPEDSSIYLCSVGPEPQHFGDGTRLSIL.